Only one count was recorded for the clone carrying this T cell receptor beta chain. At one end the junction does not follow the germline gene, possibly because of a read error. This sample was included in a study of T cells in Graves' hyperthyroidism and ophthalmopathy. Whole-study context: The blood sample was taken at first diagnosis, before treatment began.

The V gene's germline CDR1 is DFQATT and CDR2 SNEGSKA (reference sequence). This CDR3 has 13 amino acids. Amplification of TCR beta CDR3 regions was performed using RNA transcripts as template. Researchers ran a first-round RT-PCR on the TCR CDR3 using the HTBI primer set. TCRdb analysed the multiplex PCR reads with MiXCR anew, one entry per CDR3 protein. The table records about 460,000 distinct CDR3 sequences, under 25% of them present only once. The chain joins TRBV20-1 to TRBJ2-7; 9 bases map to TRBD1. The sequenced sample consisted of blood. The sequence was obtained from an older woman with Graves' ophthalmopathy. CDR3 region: CGAIQGALDEQYF. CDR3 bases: TGCGGTGCTATACAGGGGGCGTTGGACGAGCAGTACTTC.